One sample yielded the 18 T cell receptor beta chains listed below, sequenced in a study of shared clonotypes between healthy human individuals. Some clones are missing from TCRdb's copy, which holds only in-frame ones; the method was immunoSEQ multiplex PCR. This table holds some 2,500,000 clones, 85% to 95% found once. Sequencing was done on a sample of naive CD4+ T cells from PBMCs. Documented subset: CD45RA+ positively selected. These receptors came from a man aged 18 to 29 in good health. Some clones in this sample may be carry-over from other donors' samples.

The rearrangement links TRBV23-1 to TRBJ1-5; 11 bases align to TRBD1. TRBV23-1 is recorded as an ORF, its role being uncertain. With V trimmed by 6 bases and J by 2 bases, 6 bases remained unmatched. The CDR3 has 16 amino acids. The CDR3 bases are TGCGCCAGCAGCCCGGACAGGGGGCTTGGCAATCAGCCCCAGCATTTT. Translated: CASSPDRGLGNQPQHF.

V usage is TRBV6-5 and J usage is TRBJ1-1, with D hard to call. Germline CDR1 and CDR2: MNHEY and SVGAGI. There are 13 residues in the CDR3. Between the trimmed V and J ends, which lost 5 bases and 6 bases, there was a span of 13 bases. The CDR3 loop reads CASSQSGVPEAFF. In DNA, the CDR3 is TGTGCCAGCAGTCAATCCGGGGTACCTGAAGCTTTCTTT.

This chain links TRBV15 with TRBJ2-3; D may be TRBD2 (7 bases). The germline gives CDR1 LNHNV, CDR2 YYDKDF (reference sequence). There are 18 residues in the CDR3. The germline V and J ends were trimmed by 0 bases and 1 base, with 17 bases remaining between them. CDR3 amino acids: CATSRDLGRGGGTDTQYF. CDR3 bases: TGTGCCACCAGCAGAGATCTCGGCAGGGGAGGGGGCACAGATACGCAGTATTTT.

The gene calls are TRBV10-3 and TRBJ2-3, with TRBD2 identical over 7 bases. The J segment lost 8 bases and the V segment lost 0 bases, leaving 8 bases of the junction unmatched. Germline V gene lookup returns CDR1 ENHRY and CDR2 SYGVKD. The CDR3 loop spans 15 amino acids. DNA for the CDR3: TGTGCCATCAGTGAGTCACTAGCGATCAAGGGTACGCAGTATTTT. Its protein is CAISESLAIKGTQYF.

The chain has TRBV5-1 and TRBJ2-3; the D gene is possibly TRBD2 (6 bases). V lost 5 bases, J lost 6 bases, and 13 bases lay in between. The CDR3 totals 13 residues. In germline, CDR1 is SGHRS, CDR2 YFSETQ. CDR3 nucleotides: TGCGCCAGCAGGGGACTTTCGGGGGATACGCAGTATTTT. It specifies CASRGLSGDTQYF.

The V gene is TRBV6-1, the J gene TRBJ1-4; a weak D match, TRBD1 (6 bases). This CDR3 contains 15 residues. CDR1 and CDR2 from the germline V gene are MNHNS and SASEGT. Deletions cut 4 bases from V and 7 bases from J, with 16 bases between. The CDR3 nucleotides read TGTGCCAGCAGTGGACGAGACAGGACTGGTGAAAAACTGTTTTTT. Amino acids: CASSGRDRTGEKLFF.

The CDR3 spells CASSPNPLRGINYGYTF. CDR3 nucleotides: TGTGCCAGCAGTCCGAACCCCTTAAGGGGGATTAACTATGGCTACACCTTC. The V and J genes are TRBV27 and TRBJ1-2, with D possibly TRBD1 on 6 matching bases. Between the trimmed V and J ends, which lost 5 bases and 1 base, there was a span of 20 bases. This CDR3 spans 17 amino acids. Per the germline V gene, CDR1 is MNHEY and CDR2 is SMNVEV (reference sequence).

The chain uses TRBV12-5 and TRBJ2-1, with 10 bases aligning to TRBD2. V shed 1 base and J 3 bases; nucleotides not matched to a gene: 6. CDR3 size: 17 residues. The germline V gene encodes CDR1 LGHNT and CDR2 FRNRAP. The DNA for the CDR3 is TGTGCTAGTGGTTTGGGGCTCCTAGCGGGGGACTACAATGAGCAGTTCTTC. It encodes CASGLGLLAGDYNEQFF.

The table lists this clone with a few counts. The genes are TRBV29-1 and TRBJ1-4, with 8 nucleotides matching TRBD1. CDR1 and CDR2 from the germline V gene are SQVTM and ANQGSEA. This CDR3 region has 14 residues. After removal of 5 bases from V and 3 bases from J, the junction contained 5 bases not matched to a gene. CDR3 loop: CSVWGTGSNEKLFF. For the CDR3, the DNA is TGCAGCGTTTGGGGGACAGGATCTAATGAAAAACTGTTTTTT.

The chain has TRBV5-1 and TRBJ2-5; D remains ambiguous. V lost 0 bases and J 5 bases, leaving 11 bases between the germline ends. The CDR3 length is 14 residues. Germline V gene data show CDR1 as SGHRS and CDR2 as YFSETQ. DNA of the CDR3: TGCGCCAGCAGCTTGGAAAGGGTCGGGGAGACCCAGTACTTC. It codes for CASSLERVGETQYF.

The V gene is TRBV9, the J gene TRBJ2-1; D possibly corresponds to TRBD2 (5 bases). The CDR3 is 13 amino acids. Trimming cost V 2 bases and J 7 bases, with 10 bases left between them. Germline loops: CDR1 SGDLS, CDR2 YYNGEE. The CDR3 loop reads CASSVLSGNEQFF. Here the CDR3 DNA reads TGTGCCAGCAGCGTCTTGAGCGGAAATGAGCAGTTCTTC.

CDR3 amino acids: CASRGTGEGYEQYF. The CDR3 DNA reads TGTGCCAGTCGAGGGACGGGCGAGGGGTACGAGCAGTACTTC. This sequence joins TRBV6-1 and TRBJ2-7; either TRBD1 or TRBD2 may fit D (5 bases each). Germline lookup yields CDR1 MNHNS and CDR2 SASEGT. Between the trimmed V and J ends, which lost 9 bases and 4 bases, there was a span of 19 bases. The CDR3 spans 14 residues.

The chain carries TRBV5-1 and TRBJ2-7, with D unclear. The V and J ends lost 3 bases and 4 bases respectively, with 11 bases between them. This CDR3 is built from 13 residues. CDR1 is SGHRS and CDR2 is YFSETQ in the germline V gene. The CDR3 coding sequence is TGCGCCAGCAGCTCACCCTTATCGTACGAGCAGTACTTC. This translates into CASSSPLSYEQYF.

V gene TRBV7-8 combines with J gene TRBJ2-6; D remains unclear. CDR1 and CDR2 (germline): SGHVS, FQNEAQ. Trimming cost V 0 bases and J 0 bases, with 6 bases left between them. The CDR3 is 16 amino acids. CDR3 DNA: TGTGCCAGCAGCTTAGCGAGAGCCTCTGGGGCCAACGTCCTGACTTTC. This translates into CASSLARASGANVLTF.

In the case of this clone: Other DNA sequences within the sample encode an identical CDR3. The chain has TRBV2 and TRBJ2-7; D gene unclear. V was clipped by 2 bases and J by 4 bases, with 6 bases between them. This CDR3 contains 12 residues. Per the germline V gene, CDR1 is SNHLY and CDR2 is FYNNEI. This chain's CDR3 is CASSEFSYEQYF. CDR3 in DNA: TGTGCCAGCAGTGAATTTAGTTACGAGCAGTACTTC.

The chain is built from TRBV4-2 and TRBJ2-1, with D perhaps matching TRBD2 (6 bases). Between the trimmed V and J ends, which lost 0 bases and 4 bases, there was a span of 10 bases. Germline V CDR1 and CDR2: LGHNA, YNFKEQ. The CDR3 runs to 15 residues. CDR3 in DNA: TGTGCCAGCAGCCAAGAATTACGGGAGTACAATGAGCAGTTCTTC. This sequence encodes CASSQELREYNEQFF.

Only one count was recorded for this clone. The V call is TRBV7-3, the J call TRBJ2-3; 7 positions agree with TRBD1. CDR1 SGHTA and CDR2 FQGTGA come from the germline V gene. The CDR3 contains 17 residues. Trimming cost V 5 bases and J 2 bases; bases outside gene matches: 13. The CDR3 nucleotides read TGTGCCAGCAGCCCCGTGAAGGGGGCTACTTCCACAGATACGCAGTATTTT. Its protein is CASSPVKGATSTDTQYF.

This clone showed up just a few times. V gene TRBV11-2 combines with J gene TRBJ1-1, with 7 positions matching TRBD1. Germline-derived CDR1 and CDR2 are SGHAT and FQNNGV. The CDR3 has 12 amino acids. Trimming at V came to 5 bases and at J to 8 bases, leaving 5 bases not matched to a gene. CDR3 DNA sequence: TGTGCCAGCAGCCTACAGGGGAGGGAAGCTTTCTTT. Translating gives CASSLQGREAFF.